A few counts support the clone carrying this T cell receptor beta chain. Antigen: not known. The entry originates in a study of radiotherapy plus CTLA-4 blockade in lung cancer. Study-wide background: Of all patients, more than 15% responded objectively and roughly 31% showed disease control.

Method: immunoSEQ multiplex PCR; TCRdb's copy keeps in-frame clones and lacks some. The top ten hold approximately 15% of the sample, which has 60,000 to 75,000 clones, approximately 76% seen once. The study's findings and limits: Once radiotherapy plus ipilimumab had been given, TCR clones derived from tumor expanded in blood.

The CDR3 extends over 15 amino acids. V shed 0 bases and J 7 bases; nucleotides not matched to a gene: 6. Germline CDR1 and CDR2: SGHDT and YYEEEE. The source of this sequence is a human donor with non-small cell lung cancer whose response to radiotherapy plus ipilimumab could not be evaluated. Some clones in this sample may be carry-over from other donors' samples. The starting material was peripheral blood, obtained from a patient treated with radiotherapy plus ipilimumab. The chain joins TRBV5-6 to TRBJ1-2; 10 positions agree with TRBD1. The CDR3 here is CASSLDRQGAPGYTF. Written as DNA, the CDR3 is TGTGCCAGCAGCTTGGACCGACAGGGGGCGCCTGGCTACACCTTC.